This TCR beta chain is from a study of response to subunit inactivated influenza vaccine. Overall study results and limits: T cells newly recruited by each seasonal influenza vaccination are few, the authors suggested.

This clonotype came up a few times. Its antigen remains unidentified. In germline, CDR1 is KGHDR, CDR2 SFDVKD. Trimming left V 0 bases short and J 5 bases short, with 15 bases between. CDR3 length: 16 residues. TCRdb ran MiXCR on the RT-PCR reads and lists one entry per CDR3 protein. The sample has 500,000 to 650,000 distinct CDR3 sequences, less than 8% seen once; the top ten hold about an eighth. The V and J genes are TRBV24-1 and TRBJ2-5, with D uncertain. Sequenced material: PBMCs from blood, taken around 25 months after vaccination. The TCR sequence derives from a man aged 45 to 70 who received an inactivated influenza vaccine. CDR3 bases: TGTGCCACCAGTGATTTGCGTTCAAAGGGTACGGAGACCCAGTACTTC. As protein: CATSDLRSKGTETQYF.